These 24 T cell receptor beta chains were all obtained from the same sample, sequenced in a study of beta chain features in type 1 diabetes (dated by TCRdb to the late 2010s). Library preparation was by the immunoSEQ multiplex PCR assay. The entire amount of isolated RNA was reverse transcribed using the High Capacity cDNA Reverse Transcription Kit, so the sequenced TCRB transcripts were expressed ones. TCRdb provides this immuneACCESS table in a form limited to in-frame rearrangements. Some clones are lacking; in checked studies, under half of them reflect an unresolved V gene, and why the rest are absent is not known. The sample table holds 150,000 to 200,000 clones, of which 10% to 15% were seen once. Less than 0.7% of the sample comes from the top ten. Material for sequencing was central memory CD4+ T cells from blood. These TCRs come from a woman younger than 30 in good health.

The chain links TRBV6-6 to TRBJ2-3, with 10 bases aligning to TRBD2. The ends lost 8 bases at V and 3 bases at J; junction bases unmatched: 5. In germline, CDR1 is MNHNY, CDR2 SVGAGI (reference sequence). The CDR3 sequence is 14 residues long. CDR3 sequence: CASCSGRWTDTQYF. The CDR3 nucleotides read TGTGCCAGCTGTAGCGGGAGGTGGACAGATACGCAGTATTTT.

The chain combines TRBV7-9 with TRBJ2-7; 10 nucleotides align to TRBD1. CDR1 is SEHNR, CDR2 FQNEAQ, per germline (reference sequence). The trim removed 5 bases at V and 3 bases at J, leaving 10 bases unmatched. The CDR3 totals 16 residues. The CDR3 sequence: CASSPGQGIELYEQYF. The CDR3 bases are TGTGCCAGCAGCCCGGGACAGGGGATCGAGCTCTACGAGCAGTACTTC.

This rearrangement joins TRBV28 to TRBJ2-7; D unclear. Germline V gene lookup returns CDR1 MDHEN and CDR2 SYDVKM. The CDR3 has 13 amino acids. V gave up 8 bases and J gave up 0 bases, with 11 bases separating them. The CDR3 reads CASAVPNSYEQYF. CDR3 DNA sequence: TGTGCCAGCGCAGTCCCCAACTCCTACGAGCAGTACTTC.

This clone was observed a handful of times. The CDR3 is CASSGPTNSNTGELFF. CDR3 DNA: TGTGCCAGCAGCGGACCGACTAATTCGAACACCGGGGAGCTGTTTTTT. This chain joins TRBV2 and TRBJ2-2; the D gene is possibly TRBD2 (5 bases). Trimming left V 6 bases short and J 0 bases short, with 14 bases between. Germline lookup yields CDR1 SNHLY and CDR2 FYNNEI. The CDR3 totals 16 residues.

The chain couples TRBV30 to TRBJ2-2; D is undetermined. Trimming stripped 6 bases from V and 2 bases from J, with 13 bases between. CDR3 length: 14 amino acids. CDR1 GTSNPN and CDR2 SVGIG come from the germline V gene (reference sequence). DNA for the CDR3: TGTGCCTGTTTAGCCCACCTAAACACCGGGGAGCTGTTTTTT. This gives the protein CACLAHLNTGELFF.

This clone was found a few times. The chain links TRBV6-5 to TRBJ2-5; tentative D call: TRBD2 (6 bases). This CDR3 has 15 residues. The germline gives CDR1 MNHEY, CDR2 SVGAGI. V lost 5 bases and J 5 bases, leaving 18 bases between the germline ends. The CDR3 nucleotides are TGTGCCAGCAGTAAGACTAGGCGGGGTTCGGAGACCCAGTACTTC. Residues: CASSKTRRGSETQYF.

This clone was detected once. The V gene is TRBV6-6, the J gene TRBJ2-3; 9 bases agree with TRBD1. Germline V gene data show CDR1 as MNHNY and CDR2 as SVGAGI (reference sequence). The CDR3 consists of 14 residues. The ends lost 6 bases at V and 6 bases at J; junction bases unmatched: 7. The CDR3 loop reads CASSFGTGKDTQYF. CDR3 bases: TGTGCCAGCAGCTTTGGGACAGGGAAGGATACGCAGTATTTT.

To note about this clone: At one end the junction does not follow the germline gene, possibly because of a read error. The chain links TRBV30 to TRBJ2-7; D might be TRBD2 (6 bases). Germline-derived CDR1 and CDR2 are GTSNPN and SVGIG (reference sequence). This CDR3 has 12 residues. The CDR3 loop is CAWSAFRESPNF. DNA of the CDR3: TGTGCCTGGAGTGCATTCCGGGAGTCCCCCAACTTC.

This chain joins TRBV6-5 and TRBJ1-2; possibly TRBD1 for D (6 bases). Germline lookup yields CDR1 MNHEY and CDR2 SVGAGI. The V end lost 5 bases, the J end lost 8 bases, and 15 bases lay between the germline ends. The CDR3 extends over 13 amino acids. The CDR3 DNA reads as TGTGCCAGCAGTAGACAGGAGCGATACGGCTACACCTTC. Its translation: CASSRQERYGYTF.

This chain connects TRBV7-2 to TRBJ2-1; D ambiguous. Germline lookup yields CDR1 SGHTA and CDR2 FQGNSA. The V gene lost 5 bases and the J gene lost 5 bases, with 10 bases spanning the gap. The CDR3 sequence is 13 residues long. Here the CDR3 DNA reads TGTGCCAGCAGCCACTACACTGACAATGAGCAGTTCTTC. Protein product: CASSHYTDNEQFF.

This clone was seen only a few times. CDR3 sequence reads: CASSPTSGSLTYEQYF. CDR3 nucleotides: TGTGCCAGCAGCCCGACTAGCGGGAGTCTCACCTACGAGCAGTACTTC. The chain combines TRBV11-2 with TRBJ2-7, with 12 bases fitting TRBD2. The CDR3 consists of 16 residues. Looked up from germline, CDR1 is SGHAT and CDR2 is FQNNGV. The ends lost 5 bases at V and 2 bases at J; junction bases unmatched: 7. Using reference TRBV11-2 and TRBJ2-7 for the parts outside the CDR3, the full variable domain is EAGVAQSPRYKIIEKRQSVAFWCNPISGHATLYWYQQILGQGPKLLIQFQNNGVVDDSQLPKDRFSAERLKGVDSTLKIQPAKLEDSAVYLCASSPTSGSLTYEQYFGPGTRLTVT.

CDR3 sequence: CASSVNFPYEQYF. For the CDR3, the DNA is TGTGCCAGCAGTGTAAACTTTCCCTACGAGCAGTACTTC. This rearrangement joins TRBV28 to TRBJ2-7; the D is unclear. Germline V lookup: CDR1 MDHEN, CDR2 SYDVKM. V was cut by 5 bases and J by 2 bases, with 10 bases left in between. CDR3 length: 13 residues.

The chain joins TRBV21-1 to TRBJ2-7; the D segment call TRBD2 is taken from the table without a DNA check. TRBV21-1 is a pseudogene. The CDR3 is 14 amino acids. The CDR3 DNA is TGTGCCAGCAGCCGAGCGGGAGGTTTATACGAGCAGTACTTC. The encoded protein is CASSRAGGLYEQYF.

This clone turned up a few times. The junction departs from the called germline gene at one end, perhaps through a read error. The sample has other DNA sequences that encode this CDR3 too. The chain uses TRBV7-2 and TRBJ2-2; 8 bases map to TRBD2. The CDR3 length is 16 residues. Germline V gives CDR1 SGHTA, CDR2 FQGNSA. The CDR3 protein is CASSRRGLVNTGELFF. DNA of the CDR3: TGCGCCAGCAGCCGGAGGGGACTAGTAAACACCGGGGAGCTGTTTTTT. Based on the CDR3 plus reference TRBV7-2 and TRBJ2-2, the full variable domain is GAGVSQSPSNKVTEKGKDVELRCDPISGHTALYWYRQSLGQGLEFLIYFQGNSAPDKSGLPSDRFSAERTGGSVSTLTIQRTQQEDSAVYLCASSRRGLVNTGELFFGEGSRLTVL.

In this sample, this clone turned up many times. Distinct nucleotide sequences in the sample also encode this CDR3. The V and J genes are TRBV7-2 and TRBJ2-6; D gene uncertain. The CDR3 is made up of 15 amino acids. Germline assignment: CDR1 SGHTA and CDR2 FQGNSA. Trimming took 5 bases from V and 0 from J, leaving 8 bases between them. The CDR3 spells CASSLVSSGANVLTF. CDR3 sequence (DNA): TGTGCCAGCAGCCTCGTGAGCTCTGGGGCCAACGTCCTGACTTTC. Full variable domain (missing parts from reference TRBV7-2 and TRBJ2-6): GAGVSQSPSNKVTEKGKDVELRCDPISGHTALYWYRQSLGQGLEFLIYFQGNSAPDKSGLPSDRFSAERTGGSVSTLTIQRTQQEDSAVYLCASSLVSSGANVLTFGAGSRLTVL.

This clone was observed a handful of times. In nucleotides, the CDR3 is TGTGCCAGCAGCCAAGGGGGTGAGCAGTTCTTC. Its protein is CASSQGGEQFF. The rearrangement links TRBV11-2 to TRBJ2-1; possible D gene TRBD1, 6 bases. The germline V gene has CDR1 SGHAT and CDR2 FQNNGV. The CDR3 spans 11 residues. V lost 5 bases to trimming and J lost 9 bases, with 8 bases between them.

The V and J genes are TRBV7-9 and TRBJ1-2; D unresolved. The CDR3 consists of 12 residues. The germline V gene encodes CDR1 SEHNR and CDR2 FQNEAQ (reference sequence). V lost 4 bases and J 4 bases, leaving 7 bases between the germline ends. This CDR3 reads CASSSEIYGYTF. The CDR3 DNA follows: TGTGCCAGCAGCTCGGAGATCTATGGCTACACCTTC.

This clone appeared a few times. The J gene is TRBJ2-3, the V gene TRBV28, with 8 bases identical to TRBD1. V lost 4 bases and J lost 4; bases outside the gene matches: 4. The CDR3 is made up of 14 amino acids. CDR1 is MDHEN and CDR2 is SYDVKM in the germline V gene. In nucleotides, the CDR3 is TGTGCCAGCAGTTGGACAGGGAGATCAGATACGCAGTATTTT. This gives the protein CASSWTGRSDTQYF.

The chain couples TRBV28 to TRBJ2-7; the match to TRBD2 covers 7 bases. Germline assignment: CDR1 MDHEN and CDR2 SYDVKM. The V segment lost 10 bases and the J segment 4 bases; nucleotides outside the gene matches: 13. This CDR3 has 14 residues. CDR3 bases: TGTGCCATTATGGGGGGGGGAGTGAGGTACGAGCAGTACTTC. Protein: CAIMGGGVRYEQYF.

The V and J genes are TRBV7-8 and TRBJ2-7; maybe TRBD2 (5 bases). The V and J ends lost 1 base and 2 bases respectively, with 6 bases between them. The length of the CDR3 is 13 residues. CDR1 SGHVS and CDR2 FQNEAQ come from the germline V gene. The CDR3 region is CASSLERPYEQYF. The DNA of the CDR3 is TGTGCCAGCAGCTTAGAGCGGCCCTACGAGCAGTACTTC.

V and J are TRBV29-1 and TRBJ1-1; possible D gene TRBD1, 6 bases. Trimming removed 3 bases at V and 1 base at J, with 15 bases between. Germline CDR1 and CDR2: SQVTM and ANQGSEA. CDR3 length: 15 amino acids. CDR3 loop: CSVEGTTRQNTEAFF. CDR3 nucleotides: TGCAGCGTTGAGGGGACAACTAGACAGAACACTGAAGCTTTCTTT.

The V and J genes are TRBV28 and TRBJ2-7; 11 bases align to TRBD2. V gave up 8 bases and J gave up 4 bases; unmatched junction bases: 10. Germline CDR1 and CDR2: MDHEN and SYDVKM. The CDR3 contains 15 residues. The CDR3 protein is CASCRQSSGRYEQYF. CDR3 nucleotide sequence: TGTGCCAGCTGTCGTCAGTCTAGCGGGAGGTACGAGCAGTACTTC.

V and J are TRBV19 and TRBJ1-1, with D possibly being TRBD1 (5 bases). Trimming stripped 3 bases from V and 7 bases from J, with 9 bases between. The germline V gene has CDR1 LNHDA and CDR2 SQIVND (reference sequence). The CDR3 covers 12 residues. CDR3 sequence: CASSIWGGEAFF. The CDR3 DNA sequence: TGTGCCAGTAGTATTTGGGGGGGTGAAGCTTTCTTT.

The CDR3: CASSLPGGPGNTIYF. CDR3 DNA sequence: TGTGCCAGCAGCCTACCGGGGGGCCCTGGAAACACCATATATTTT. V and J are TRBV7-9 and TRBJ1-3, with a weak D call TRBD1 (6 bases). Trimming removed 5 bases from V and 2 bases from J, with 13 bases in between. CDR3 length: 15 amino acids. From germline, CDR1 is SEHNR and CDR2 FQNEAQ (reference sequence).